This entry lists 16 T cell receptor beta chains sequenced from one sample in a study of identical twins. TCRdb re-derived calls from the 5' RACE reads in MiXCR, one entry per CDR3 protein. Among 550,000 to 700,000 distinct CDR3 sequences, approximately 9.6% were seen once, and the ten largest hold roughly 3.2%. This sample also appeared in a second study, on yellow fever vaccine responses in identical twins.

The material sequenced was PBMCs. All receptors derive from a woman younger than 35 in good health.

The V call is TRBV10-3, the J call TRBJ2-7; 11 bases agree with TRBD1. The V gene end was trimmed by 2 bases and the J gene end by 2 bases; junction bases not matched to a gene: 5. The CDR3 runs to 16 residues. Per germline, CDR1 ENHRY and CDR2 SYGVKD. DNA of the CDR3: TGTGCCATCAGTGAGACTGGGACAGGGGGGACCTACGAGCAGTACTTC. Translated, it gives CAISETGTGGTYEQYF.

In its sample, this clonotype was seen a few times. Relative to the germline gene, one junction end is altered; a read error may explain this. V is TRBV7-2 and J is TRBJ2-5; D is unresolved. Germline CDR1 is SGHTA and CDR2 is FQGNSA. This CDR3 has 12 amino acids. The CDR3 sequence is CASSLEVYSPHF. CDR3 nucleotides: TGTGCCAGCAGCTTAGAGGTATACAGCCCCCACTTC.

The gene calls are TRBV7-2 and TRBJ2-5; D perhaps matches TRBD1 (6 bases). V was trimmed by 1 base and J by 0 bases, leaving 9 bases between them. CDR1 is SGHTA and CDR2 is FQGNSA in the germline V gene. CDR3 length equals 15 residues. The CDR3 region is CASSLGGHYQETQYF. CDR3 in DNA: TGTGCCAGCAGCTTAGGGGGACACTACCAAGAGACCCAGTACTTC.

Many counts were recorded for this clonotype. This sequence joins TRBV12-3 or TRBV12-4 and TRBJ2-1; the match to TRBD2 covers 10 bases. The CDR3 extends over 14 amino acids. J was trimmed by 5 bases and V by 6 bases; bases with no gene match: 4. DNA for the CDR3: TGTGCCAGCAGGGGGACTAGCGTTCACAATGAGCAGTTCTTC. It codes for CASRGTSVHNEQFF.

This clonotype was seen a handful of times. V is TRBV7-2 and J is TRBJ2-1, with D uncertain. CDR1 is SGHTA and CDR2 is FQGNSA in the germline V gene. This CDR3 spans 13 amino acids. V lost 1 base, J lost 9 bases, and 10 bases lay in between. The CDR3 region has the DNA TGTGCCAGCAGCTTAGACCCCGGTGGTGAGCAGTTCTTC. Translation: CASSLDPGGEQFF.

Of note for this clonotype: A much larger clone lies a single base off, so this may be a read error. V gene TRBV12-3 or TRBV12-4 combines with J gene TRBJ2-6; no definite D call. V shed 4 bases and J shed 1 base, with 8 bases lying between them. CDR3 length: 15 residues. The chain's CDR3 is CASSSSRSGANVLTF. The CDR3 DNA follows: TGTGCCAGCAGTTCCTCACGATCTGGGGCCAACGTCCTGACTTTC.

This clonotype was recorded many times. One end of the junction varies from germline; a read error may be responsible. This sequence joins TRBV7-6 and TRBJ2-3, with 10 bases aligning to TRBD2. Looked up from germline, CDR1 is SGHVS and CDR2 is FNYEAQ. This CDR3 region has 15 residues. The CDR3 DNA follows: TGTGCCAGCAGTTTAGCGGGGGGCGTCACAGATACGCAGTATTTT. The encoded protein is CASSLAGGVTDTQYF.

The J gene is TRBJ1-1, the V gene TRBV28; D is undetermined. Looked up from germline, CDR1 is MDHEN and CDR2 is SYDVKM. Trimming pared 2 bases from V and 0 bases from J, leaving 10 bases between. CDR3 length equals 15 residues. For the CDR3, the DNA is TGTGCCAGCAGTTTAACGGCGGCCATGAACACTGAAGCTTTCTTT. This sequence encodes CASSLTAAMNTEAFF.

The table lists this clonotype with many counts. This sequence joins TRBV6-2 or TRBV6-3 and TRBJ2-1; 12 bases are a match to TRBD2. With V trimmed by 6 bases and J by 10 bases, 4 bases remained unmatched. Looked up from germline, CDR1 is MNHEY and CDR2 is SVGEGT. CDR3 length: 13 amino acids. The CDR3 region has the DNA TGTGCCAGCAGGGGACTAGCGGGTCGGGAGCAGTTCTTC. Its translation is CASRGLAGREQFF.

This clonotype appeared a few times. V gene TRBV27 combines with J gene TRBJ2-3; 8 bases map to TRBD1. The CDR3 loop spans 16 amino acids. In germline, CDR1 is MNHEY, CDR2 SMNVEV (reference sequence). Trimming cost V 4 bases and J 4 bases; bases outside gene matches: 10. CDR3 in amino acids: CASSSDIRQGPDTQYF. The CDR3 DNA is TGTGCCAGCAGTTCAGACATAAGACAGGGGCCAGATACGCAGTATTTT.

This clonotype was seen ten or more times. In nucleotides, the CDR3 is TGCGCCAGCAGCTTATGGTCACAGGGAGAGACCCAGTACTTC. Translation: CASSLWSQGETQYF. The chain uses TRBV5-1 and TRBJ2-5; D might be TRBD1 (6 bases). This CDR3 is 14 amino acids long. CDR1 and CDR2 (germline): SGHRS, YFSETQ. With 2 bases removed from V and 4 bases from J, the gap between germline ends came to 12 bases.

The rearrangement uses TRBV2 and TRBJ1-1; D is uncertain. CDR1 and CDR2 from the germline V gene are SNHLY and FYNNEI. This CDR3 has 12 amino acids. Trimming pared 3 bases from V and 8 bases from J, leaving 10 bases between. In nucleotides, the CDR3 is TGTGCCAGCAGTGAGAAGTGGGGAGAAGCTTTCTTT. It codes for CASSEKWGEAFF. Drawing the rest from reference TRBV2 and TRBJ1-1, the complete variable domain is EPEVTQTPSHQVTQMGQEVILRCVPISNHLYFYWYRQILGQKVEFLVSFYNNEISEKSEIFDDQFSVERPDGSNFTLKIRSTKLEDSAMYFCASSEKWGEAFFGQGTRLTVV.

The chain is built from TRBV7-2 and TRBJ2-3, with 10 nucleotides matching TRBD2. The germline gives CDR1 SGHTA, CDR2 FQGNSA. The CDR3 length is 17 residues. Trimming took 0 bases from V and 0 from J; bases not matched to a gene: 3. CDR3 sequence: CASSLALTSGSTDTQYF. CDR3 sequence (DNA): TGTGCCAGCAGCTTAGCTTTGACTAGCGGGAGCACAGATACGCAGTATTTT. Variable domain in full (rest from reference TRBV7-2 and TRBJ2-3): GAGVSQSPSNKVTEKGKDVELRCDPISGHTALYWYRQSLGQGLEFLIYFQGNSAPDKSGLPSDRFSAERTGGSVSTLTIQRTQQEDSAVYLCASSLALTSGSTDTQYFGPGTRLTVL.

This clonotype appeared a single time. J is TRBJ2-7 and V is TRBV6-1, with D perhaps matching TRBD1 or TRBD2 (5 bases each). V was trimmed by 8 bases and J by 0 bases, leaving 14 bases between them. Germline assignment: CDR1 MNHNS and CDR2 SASEGT. This CDR3 is 14 amino acids long. CDR3 in DNA: TGTGCCAGCGCCGCGACTGGGACCTCCTACGAGCAGTACTTC. Translating it yields CASAATGTSYEQYF.

This clonotype was detected only a few times. V and J are TRBV7-8 and TRBJ2-2; D is unclear. V dropped 5 bases and J dropped 1 base, with 5 bases sitting between them. The germline V gene encodes CDR1 SGHVS and CDR2 FQNEAQ. The CDR3 has 13 residues. This CDR3 is CASSDENTGELFF. DNA of the CDR3: TGTGCCAGCAGCGATGAGAACACCGGGGAGCTGTTTTTT. The full variable domain, with the rest looked up from reference TRBV7-8 and TRBJ2-2, is GAGVSQSPRYKVAKRGQDVALRCDPISGHVSLFWYQQALGQGPEFLTYFQNEAQLDKSGLPSDRFFAERPEGSVSTLKIQRTQQEDSAVYLCASSDENTGELFFGEGSRLTVL.

The chain joins TRBV3-1 to TRBJ1-6; unclear D gene. The germline gives CDR1 LGHDT, CDR2 YNNKEL (reference sequence). The CDR3 spans 15 residues. V gave up 1 base and J gave up 7 bases, with 11 bases separating them. The CDR3 DNA reads TGTGCCAGCAGCCAAGGCCCCTCAACCAATTCACCCCTCCACTTT. Translation: CASSQGPSTNSPLHF.